This T cell receptor (beta chain) was sequenced during a study of blood T cell repertoires in COVID-19. TCRdb's copy holds only in-frame clones and misses some; the assay was immunoSEQ multiplex PCR. The data show hundreds of thousands of clones, around 87% seen once. Of note for this clone: Other DNA sequences in the same sample also yield this CDR3.

V lost 5 bases and J lost 2; bases outside the gene matches: 6. CDR1 is MDHEN, CDR2 SYDVKM, per germline. The CDR3 is 14 amino acids. This sequence joins TRBV28 and TRBJ2-7; TRBD2 aligns across 7 bases. Sequencing used peripheral blood. This TCR was recovered from a woman in her twenties or thirties who had recovered from COVID-19. CDR3 in DNA: TGTGCCAGCAGTCTGAGGGAGGGCCCCTACGAGCAGTACTTC. Translated: CASSLREGPYEQYF.